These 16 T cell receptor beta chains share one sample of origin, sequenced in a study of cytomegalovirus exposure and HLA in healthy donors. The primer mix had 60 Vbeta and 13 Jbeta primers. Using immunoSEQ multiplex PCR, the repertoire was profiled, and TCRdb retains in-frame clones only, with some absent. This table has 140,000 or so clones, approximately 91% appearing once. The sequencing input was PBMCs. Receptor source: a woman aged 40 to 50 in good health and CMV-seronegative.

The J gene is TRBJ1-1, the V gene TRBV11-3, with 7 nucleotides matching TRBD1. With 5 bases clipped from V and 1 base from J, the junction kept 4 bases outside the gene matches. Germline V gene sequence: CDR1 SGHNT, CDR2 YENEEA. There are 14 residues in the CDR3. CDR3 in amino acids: CASSRDSGNTEAFF. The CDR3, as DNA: TGTGCCAGCAGCAGGGACAGTGGGAACACTGAAGCTTTCTTT.

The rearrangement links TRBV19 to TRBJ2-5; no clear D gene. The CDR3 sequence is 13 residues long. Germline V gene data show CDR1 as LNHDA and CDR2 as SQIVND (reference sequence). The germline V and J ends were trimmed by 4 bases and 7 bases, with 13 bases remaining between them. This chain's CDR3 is CASSTYKLGTQYF. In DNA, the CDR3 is TGTGCCAGTAGTACATATAAGCTAGGGACCCAGTACTTC. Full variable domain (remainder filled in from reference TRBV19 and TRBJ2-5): DGGITQSPKYLFRKEGQNVTLSCEQNLNHDAMYWYRQDPGQGLRLIYYSQIVNDFQKGDIAEGYSVSREKKESFPLTVTSAQKNPTAFYLCASSTYKLGTQYFGPGTRLLVL.

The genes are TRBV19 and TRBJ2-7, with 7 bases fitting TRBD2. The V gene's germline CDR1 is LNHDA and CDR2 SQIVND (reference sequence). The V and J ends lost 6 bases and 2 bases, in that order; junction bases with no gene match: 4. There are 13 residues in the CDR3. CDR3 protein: CASSLAVTYEQYF. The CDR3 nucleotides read TGTGCCAGTAGCCTAGCGGTTACCTACGAGCAGTACTTC.

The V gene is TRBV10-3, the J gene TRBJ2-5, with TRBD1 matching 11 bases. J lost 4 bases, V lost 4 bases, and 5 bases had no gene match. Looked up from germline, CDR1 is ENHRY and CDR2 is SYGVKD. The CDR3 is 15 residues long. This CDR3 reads CAISVGTGGGETQYF. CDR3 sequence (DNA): TGTGCCATCAGTGTGGGGACAGGGGGAGGAGAGACCCAGTACTTC.

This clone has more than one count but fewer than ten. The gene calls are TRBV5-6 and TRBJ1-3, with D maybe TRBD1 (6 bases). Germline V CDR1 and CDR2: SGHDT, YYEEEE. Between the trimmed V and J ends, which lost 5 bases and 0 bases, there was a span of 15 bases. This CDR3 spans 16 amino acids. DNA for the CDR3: TGTGCCAGCAGGGGTTGGGGGCCAAACTCTGGAAACACCATATATTTT. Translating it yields CASRGWGPNSGNTIYF.

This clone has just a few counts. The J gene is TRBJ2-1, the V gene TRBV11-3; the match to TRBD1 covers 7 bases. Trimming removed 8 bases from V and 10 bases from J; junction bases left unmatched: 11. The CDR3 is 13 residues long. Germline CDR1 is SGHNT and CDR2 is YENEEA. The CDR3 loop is CASEDNRGREQFF. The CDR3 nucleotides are TGTGCCAGCGAGGATAACAGGGGACGAGAGCAGTTCTTC. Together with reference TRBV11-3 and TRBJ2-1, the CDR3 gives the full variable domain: EAGVVQSPRYKIIEKKQPVAFWCNPISGHNTLYWYLQNLGQGPELLIRYENEEAVDDSQLPKDRFSAERLKGVDSTLKIQPAELGDSAVYLCASEDNRGREQFFGPGTRLTVL.

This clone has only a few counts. CDR3 sequence: CATATGVGTEAFF. The DNA of the CDR3 is TGTGCCACCGCGACAGGGGTGGGCACTGAAGCTTTCTTT. V is TRBV10-3 and J is TRBJ1-1, with 8 bases that match TRBD1. Per the germline V gene, CDR1 is ENHRY and CDR2 is SYGVKD. The CDR3 runs to 13 residues. V shed 10 bases and J 4 bases; nucleotides not matched to a gene: 8.

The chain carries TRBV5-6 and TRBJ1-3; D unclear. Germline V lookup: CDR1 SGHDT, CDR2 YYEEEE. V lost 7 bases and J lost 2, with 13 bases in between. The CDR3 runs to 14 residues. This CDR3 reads CASGSAGTGNTIYF. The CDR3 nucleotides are TGTGCCAGCGGATCTGCGGGTACTGGAAACACCATATATTTT.

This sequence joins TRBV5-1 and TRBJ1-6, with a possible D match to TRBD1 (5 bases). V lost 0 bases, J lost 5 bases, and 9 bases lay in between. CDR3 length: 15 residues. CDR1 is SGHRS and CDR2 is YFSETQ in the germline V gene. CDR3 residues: CASSLVGGNNSPLHF. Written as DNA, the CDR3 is TGCGCCAGCAGCTTGGTGGGGGGGAATAATTCACCCCTCCACTTT.

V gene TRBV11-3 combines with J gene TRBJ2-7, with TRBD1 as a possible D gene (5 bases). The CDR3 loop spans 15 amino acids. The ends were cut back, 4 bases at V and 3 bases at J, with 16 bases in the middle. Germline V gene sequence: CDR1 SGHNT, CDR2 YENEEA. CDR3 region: CASSSRQLPDYEQYF. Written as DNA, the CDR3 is TGTGCCAGCAGCTCCCGACAGCTTCCTGACTACGAGCAGTACTTC.

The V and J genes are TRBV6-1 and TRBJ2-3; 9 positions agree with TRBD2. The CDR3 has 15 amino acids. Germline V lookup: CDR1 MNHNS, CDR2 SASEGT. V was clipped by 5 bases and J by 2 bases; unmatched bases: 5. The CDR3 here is CASSLQREVTDTQYF. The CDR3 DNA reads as TGTGCCAGCAGTCTCCAGCGGGAGGTCACAGATACGCAGTATTTT.

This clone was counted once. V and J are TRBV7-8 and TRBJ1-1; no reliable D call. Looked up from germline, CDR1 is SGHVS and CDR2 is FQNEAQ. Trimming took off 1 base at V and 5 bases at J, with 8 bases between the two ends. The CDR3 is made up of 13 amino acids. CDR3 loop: CASSLGRRTEAFF. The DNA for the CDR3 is TGTGCCAGCAGCTTAGGGAGAAGGACTGAAGCTTTCTTT.

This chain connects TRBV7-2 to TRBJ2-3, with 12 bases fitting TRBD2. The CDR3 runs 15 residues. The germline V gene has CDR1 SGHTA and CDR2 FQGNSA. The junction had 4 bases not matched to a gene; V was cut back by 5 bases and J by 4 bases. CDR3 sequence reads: CASSTLAGGADTQYF. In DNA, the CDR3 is TGTGCCAGCAGCACACTAGCGGGAGGAGCAGATACGCAGTATTTT.

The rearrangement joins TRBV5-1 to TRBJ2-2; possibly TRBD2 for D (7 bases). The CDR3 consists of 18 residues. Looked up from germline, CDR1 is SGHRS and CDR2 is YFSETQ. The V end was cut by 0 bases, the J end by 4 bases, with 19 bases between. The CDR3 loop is CASSLGPGGAGGTGELFF. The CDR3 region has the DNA TGCGCCAGCAGCTTGGGCCCTGGGGGGGCAGGTGGCACCGGGGAGCTGTTTTTT.

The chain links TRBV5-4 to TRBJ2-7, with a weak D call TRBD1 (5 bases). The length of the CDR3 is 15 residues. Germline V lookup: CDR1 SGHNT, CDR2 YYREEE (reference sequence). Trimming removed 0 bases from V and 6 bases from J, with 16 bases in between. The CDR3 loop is CASSLASTYGAEQYF. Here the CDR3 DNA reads TGTGCCAGCAGCTTGGCCAGTACTTATGGGGCCGAGCAGTACTTC. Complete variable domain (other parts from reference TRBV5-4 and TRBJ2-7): ETGVTQSPTHLIKTRGQQVTLRCSSQSGHNTVSWYQQALGQGPQFIFQYYREEENGRGNFPPRFSGLQFPNYSSELNVNALELDDSALYLCASSLASTYGAEQYFGPGTRLTVT.

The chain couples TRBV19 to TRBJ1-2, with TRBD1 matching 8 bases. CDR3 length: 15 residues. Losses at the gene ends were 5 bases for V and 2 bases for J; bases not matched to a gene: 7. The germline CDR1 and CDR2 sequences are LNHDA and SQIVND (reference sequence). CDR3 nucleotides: TGTGCCAGTAGTCCAGGATGGACAGGGAACTATGGCTACACCTTC. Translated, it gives CASSPGWTGNYGYTF.